This is a list of T cell receptor beta chains from one sample in a study of T cells in localized non-small cell lung cancer. The method was immunoSEQ multiplex PCR; TCRdb's version includes in-frame clones alone and lacks a portion of them. The data contain approximately 54,000 clones, around 81% of them singletons. Specimen: peripheral blood, collected before any cancer treatment. The receptors shown here come from a female donor over 55 with stage II squamous cell lung carcinoma. Both conserved end residues are part of each CDR3.

TRBV11-2	TRBJ1-5	CASSSGTGFGNQPQHF
TRBV2	TRBJ2-2	CASSVDSLNTGELFF
TRBV5-4	TRBJ2-2	CASSLGANTGELFF
TRBV9	TRBJ2-1	CASSVGSAPGDEQFF
TRBV19	TRBJ2-7	CASSPYRAEQYF
TRBV12-5	TRBJ1-5	CASGLPQGSGPNQPQHF
TRBV5-1	TRBJ1-3	CASSLDTGKGNIIYF
TRBV5-1	TRBJ2-7	CASSLVVGSYEQYF
TRBV15	TRBJ2-5	CATSRDTPGGSLSETQYF
TRBV6-5	NA	CASSPRQGFNEQYF
TRBV6-5	TRBJ1-3	CASRGPNTGNTIYF
TRBV19	TRBJ1-5	CALGEDQPQHF
TRBV6-1	TRBJ1-2	CASSEIGGGYGYTF
TRBV27	TRBJ1-3	CASSFGTGTSGNTIYF
TRBV4-3	TRBJ1-6	CASSQRVVDNSPLHF
TRBV27	TRBJ1-2	CASKGTGTNTYGYTF
TRBV19	TRBJ1-5	CASSDSDQPQHF
TRBV4-2	TRBJ1-1	CASSQDLRWTEAFF
TRBV7-2	TRBJ1-6	CASSLAGVGSPLHF
TRBV6-5	TRBJ1-2	CASSYSTTGGYTF
TRBV7-2	TRBJ1-2	CASSGDRNSPYGYTF
TRBV18	TRBJ1-6	CASSPPGVRNSPLHF
TRBV18	TRBJ2-7	CASSPRQIGTYEQYF
TRBV7-9	TRBJ2-7	CASSLLGGTYEQYF
TRBV2	TRBJ1-4	CASSAGLGGEKLFF
TRBV11-2	TRBJ2-3	CASSLSLGDTQYF
TRBV7-2	TRBJ2-5	CASSLTGFGETQYF
TRBV15	TRBJ1-4	CATSRVVHEKLFF
TRBV30	TRBJ2-5	CAWSLKGETQYF
TRBV5-1	TRBJ1-1	CASSVGTGSAEAFF
TRBV11-2	TRBJ1-6	CASSLDVSWNNSPLHF
TRBV2	TRBJ2-7	CASSRAAEQYF
TRBV5-1	TRBJ2-3	CASSSGTSGSTDTQYF
TRBV7-6	TRBJ1-4	CASSGTVTAVNEKLFF
TRBV10-3	TRBJ1-2	CAISVVKGGYTF
TRBV11-2	TRBJ1-1	CASSPGGWGGTEAFF
TRBV6-1	TRBJ2-3	CASSEAAGVTDTQYF
TRBV11-2	TRBJ1-2	CASSSHGTGKWNYGYTF
TRBV5-1	TRBJ2-5	CASVDRGETQYF
TRBV9	TRBJ2-7	CASSVGSGTYEQYF
TRBV5-4	TRBJ2-1	CASSLDRARGQFF
TRBV6-1	TRBJ1-2	CASSDTDRPRGFYGYTF
TRBV5-1	TRBJ2-3	CASSTRLYGDTQYF
TRBV19	TRBJ2-3	CASSGRGDSDTQYF
TRBV28	TRBJ1-1	CASSLTSGQGGGAFF
TRBV5-4	TRBJ2-1	CASSSGTGAANEQFF
TRBV4-3	TRBJ2-7	CASSQHRGSYEQYF
TRBV9	TRBJ1-2	CASSVAGRSYGYTF
TRBV18	TRBJ1-3	CASSPDRAGNTIYF
TRBV5-1	TRBJ2-7	CASSLRGGIYEQYF
TRBV9	TRBJ2-3	CASSTPRTGLPQYF
TRBV19	TRBJ1-1	CASSQGGTEAFF
TRBV19	TRBJ1-5	CASSTLSSGSKQPQHF